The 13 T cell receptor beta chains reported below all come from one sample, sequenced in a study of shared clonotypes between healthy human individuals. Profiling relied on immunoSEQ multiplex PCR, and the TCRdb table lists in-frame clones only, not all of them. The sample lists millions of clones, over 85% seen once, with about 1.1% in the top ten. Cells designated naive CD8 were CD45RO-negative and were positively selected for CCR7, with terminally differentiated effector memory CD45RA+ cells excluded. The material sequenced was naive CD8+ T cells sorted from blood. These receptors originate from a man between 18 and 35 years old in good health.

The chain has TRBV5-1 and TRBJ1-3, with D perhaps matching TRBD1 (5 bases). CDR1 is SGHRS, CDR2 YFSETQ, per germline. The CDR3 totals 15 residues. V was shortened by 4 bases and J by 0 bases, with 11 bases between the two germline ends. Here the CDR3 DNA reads TGCGCCAGCAGCGGGGACGGGAGCTCTGGAAACACCATATATTTT. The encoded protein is CASSGDGSSGNTIYF.

The CDR3 reads CDPYEQYF. In DNA, the CDR3 is TGTGATCCCTACGAGCAGTACTTC. This sequence joins TRBV5-7 and TRBJ2-7, with D uncertain. TRBV5-7 is assigned to the ORF class and has an uncertain function. CDR3 length equals 8 residues.

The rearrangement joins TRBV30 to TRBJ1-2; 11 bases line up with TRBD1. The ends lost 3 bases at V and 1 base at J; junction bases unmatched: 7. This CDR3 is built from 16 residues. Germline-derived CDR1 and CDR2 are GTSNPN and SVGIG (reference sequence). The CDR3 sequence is CAWSSGTGGSNYGYTF. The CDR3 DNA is TGTGCCTGGAGCTCCGGGACAGGGGGAAGTAACTATGGCTACACCTTC.

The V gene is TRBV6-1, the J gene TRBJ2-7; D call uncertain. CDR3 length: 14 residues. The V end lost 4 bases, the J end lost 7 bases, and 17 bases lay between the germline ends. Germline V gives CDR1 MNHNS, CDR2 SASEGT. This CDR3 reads CASSALDRTWEQYF. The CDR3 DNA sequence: TGTGCCAGCAGTGCGCTGGACCGAACTTGGGAGCAGTACTTC.

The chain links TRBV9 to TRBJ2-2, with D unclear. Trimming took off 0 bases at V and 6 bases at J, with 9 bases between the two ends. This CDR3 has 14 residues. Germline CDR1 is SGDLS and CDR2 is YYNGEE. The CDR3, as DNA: TGTGCCAGCAGCGTAGGAGTGACCGCCGGGGAGCTGTTTTTT. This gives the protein CASSVGVTAGELFF.

CDR3 protein: CASSPLRDNEQFF. The CDR3 DNA follows: TGTGCCAGCAGCCCCCTAAGGGACAATGAGCAGTTCTTC. The rearrangement uses TRBV7-9 and TRBJ2-1; no firm D call. Germline V lookup: CDR1 SEHNR, CDR2 FQNEAQ (reference sequence). V was clipped by 5 bases and J by 5 bases, with 10 bases between them. The CDR3 sequence is 13 residues long.

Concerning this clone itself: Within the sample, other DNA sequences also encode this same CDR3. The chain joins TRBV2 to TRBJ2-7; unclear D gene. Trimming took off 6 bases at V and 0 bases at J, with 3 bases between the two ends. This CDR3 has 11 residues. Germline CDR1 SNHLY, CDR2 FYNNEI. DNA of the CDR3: TGTGCCAGCAGCGGCTCCTACGAGCAGTACTTC. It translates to CASSGSYEQYF. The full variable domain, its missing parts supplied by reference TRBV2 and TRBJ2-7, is EPEVTQTPSHQVTQMGQEVILRCVPISNHLYFYWYRQILGQKVEFLVSFYNNEISEKSEIFDDQFSVERPDGSNFTLKIRSTKLEDSAMYFCASSGSYEQYFGPGTRLTVT.

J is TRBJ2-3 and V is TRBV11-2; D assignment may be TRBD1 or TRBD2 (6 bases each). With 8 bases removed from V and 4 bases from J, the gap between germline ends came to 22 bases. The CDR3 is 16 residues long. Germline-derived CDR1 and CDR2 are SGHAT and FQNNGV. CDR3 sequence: CASPGGLGGLADTQYF. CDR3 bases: TGTGCCAGCCCAGGCGGTCTAGGGGGGTTGGCAGATACGCAGTATTTT.

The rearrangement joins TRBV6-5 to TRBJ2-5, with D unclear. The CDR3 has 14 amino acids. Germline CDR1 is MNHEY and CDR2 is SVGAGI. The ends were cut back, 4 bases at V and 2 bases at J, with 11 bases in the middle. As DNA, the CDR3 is TGTGCCAGCAGTTTGGTGGGCAGACAAGAGACCCAGTACTTC. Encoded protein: CASSLVGRQETQYF.

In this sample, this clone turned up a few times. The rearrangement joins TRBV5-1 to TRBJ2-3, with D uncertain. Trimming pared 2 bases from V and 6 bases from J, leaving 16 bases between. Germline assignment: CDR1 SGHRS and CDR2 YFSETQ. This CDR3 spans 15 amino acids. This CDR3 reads CASSFLSSGRDTQYF. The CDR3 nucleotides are TGCGCCAGCAGCTTCCTGTCGTCTGGGCGGGATACGCAGTATTTT. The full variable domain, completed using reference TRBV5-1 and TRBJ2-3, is KAGVTQTPRYLIKTRGQQVTLSCSPISGHRSVSWYQQTPGQGLQFLFEYFSETQRNKGNFPGRFSGRQFSNSRSEMNVSTLELGDSALYLCASSFLSSGRDTQYFGPGTRLTVL.

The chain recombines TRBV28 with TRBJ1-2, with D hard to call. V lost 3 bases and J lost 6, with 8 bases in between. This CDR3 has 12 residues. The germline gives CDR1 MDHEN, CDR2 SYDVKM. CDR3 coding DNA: TGTGCCAGCAGTTTGGGGAGGGATGGCTACACCTTC. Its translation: CASSLGRDGYTF.

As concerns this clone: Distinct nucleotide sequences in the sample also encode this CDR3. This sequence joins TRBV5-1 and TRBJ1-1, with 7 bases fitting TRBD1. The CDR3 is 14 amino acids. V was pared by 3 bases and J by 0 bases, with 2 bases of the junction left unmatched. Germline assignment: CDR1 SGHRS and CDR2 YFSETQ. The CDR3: CASSWTGMNTEAFF. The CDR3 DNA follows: TGCGCCAGCAGCTGGACAGGCATGAACACTGAAGCTTTCTTT.

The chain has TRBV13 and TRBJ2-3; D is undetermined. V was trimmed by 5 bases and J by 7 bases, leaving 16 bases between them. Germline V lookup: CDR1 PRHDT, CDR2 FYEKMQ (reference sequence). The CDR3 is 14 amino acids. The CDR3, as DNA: TGTGCCAGCAGCCCCACCCTCAGCCCTCATACGCAGTATTTT. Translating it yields CASSPTLSPHTQYF.